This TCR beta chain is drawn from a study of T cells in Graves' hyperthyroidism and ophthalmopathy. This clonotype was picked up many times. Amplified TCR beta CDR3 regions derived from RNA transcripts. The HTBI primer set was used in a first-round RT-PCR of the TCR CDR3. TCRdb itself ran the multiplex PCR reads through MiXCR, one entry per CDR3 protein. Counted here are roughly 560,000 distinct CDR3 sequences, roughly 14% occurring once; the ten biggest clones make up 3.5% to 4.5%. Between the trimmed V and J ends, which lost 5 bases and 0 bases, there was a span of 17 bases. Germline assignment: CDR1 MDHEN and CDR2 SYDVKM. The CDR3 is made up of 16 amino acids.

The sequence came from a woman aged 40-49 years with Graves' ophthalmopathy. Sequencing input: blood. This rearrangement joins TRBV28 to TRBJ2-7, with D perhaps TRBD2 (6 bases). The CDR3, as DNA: TGTGCCAGCAGTCCCTACCCCCAGCGGGCCTCCTACGAGCAGTACTTC. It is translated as CASSPYPQRASYEQYF.